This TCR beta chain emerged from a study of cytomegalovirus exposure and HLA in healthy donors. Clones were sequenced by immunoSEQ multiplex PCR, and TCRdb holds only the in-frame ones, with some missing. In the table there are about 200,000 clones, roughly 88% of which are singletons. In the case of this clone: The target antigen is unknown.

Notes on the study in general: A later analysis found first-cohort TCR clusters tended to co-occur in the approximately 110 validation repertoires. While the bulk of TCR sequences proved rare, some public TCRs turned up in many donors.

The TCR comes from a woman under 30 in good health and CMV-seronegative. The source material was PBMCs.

CDR3 sequence (DNA): TGTGCCAGCAGTGAAGCTCGTACTAGGGATGAGCAGTTCTTC. As protein: CASSEARTRDEQFF. The gene calls are TRBV2 and TRBJ2-1, with D perhaps matching TRBD2 (5 bases). This CDR3 spans 14 amino acids. The V and J ends lost 0 bases and 8 bases respectively, with 11 bases between them. Germline-derived CDR1 and CDR2 are SNHLY and FYNNEI. Full variable domain (outside the CDR3, taken from reference TRBV2 and TRBJ2-1): EPEVTQTPSHQVTQMGQEVILRCVPISNHLYFYWYRQILGQKVEFLVSFYNNEISEKSEIFDDQFSVERPDGSNFTLKIRSTKLEDSAMYFCASSEARTRDEQFFGPGTRLTVL.